What follows are 7 T cell receptor beta chains derived from one specimen sequenced in a study of T cell responses to AZD1222 COVID-19 vaccine. Generated by immunoSEQ multiplex PCR, the TCRdb table keeps only in-frame clones and is missing some. This table has about 170,000 clones, around 88% appearing once. The sequences come from peripheral blood, collected 28 days after the second AZD1222 dose. Receptor source: an adult who received the AZD1222 COVID-19 vaccine.

This chain links TRBV2 with TRBJ1-5; 7 bases match TRBD1. The trim removed 7 bases at V and 0 bases at J, leaving 3 bases unmatched. The V gene's germline CDR1 is SNHLY and CDR2 FYNNEI. This CDR3 has 14 residues. CDR3 residues: CASTDRVSNQPQHF. The CDR3 DNA follows: TGTGCCAGCACTGACAGGGTTAGCAATCAGCCCCAGCATTTT.

The V call is TRBV7-9, the J call TRBJ2-1, with 7 positions matching TRBD2. V gave up 5 bases and J gave up 10 bases; unmatched junction bases: 8. Per germline, CDR1 SEHNR and CDR2 FQNEAQ (reference sequence). The length of the CDR3 is 13 residues. The CDR3 loop reads CASSQRGPREQFF. CDR3 in DNA: TGTGCCAGCAGCCAGCGGGGACCCAGGGAGCAGTTCTTC.

The chain carries TRBV15 and TRBJ2-3, with D perhaps assigned TRBD1 or TRBD2 (6 bases each). The germline V gene encodes CDR1 LNHNV and CDR2 YYDKDF (reference sequence). V was shortened by 0 bases and J by 1 base, with 11 bases between the two germline ends. CDR3 size: 16 residues. CDR3 loop: CATSRDRGAGTDTQYF. CDR3 nucleotides: TGTGCCACCAGCAGAGATAGGGGGGCGGGCACAGATACGCAGTATTTT. Full variable domain (outside the CDR3, taken from reference TRBV15 and TRBJ2-3): DAMVIQNPRYQVTQFGKPVTLSCSQTLNHNVMYWYQQKSSQAPKLLFHYYDKDFNNEADTPDNFQSRRPNTSFCFLDIRSPGLGDTAMYLCATSRDRGAGTDTQYFGPGTRLTVL.

The chain couples TRBV6-5 to TRBJ1-1; 7 nucleotides align to TRBD1. Per germline, CDR1 MNHEY and CDR2 SVGAGI. The CDR3 sequence is 15 residues long. With 7 bases clipped from V and 1 base from J, the junction kept 9 bases outside the gene matches. The CDR3 DNA follows: TGTGCCAGCACCGGGACAGAAGGGAAGAACACTGAAGCTTTCTTT. This translates into CASTGTEGKNTEAFF.

This chain connects TRBV18 to TRBJ1-1; D is perhaps TRBD1 (6 bases). Trimming took off 3 bases at V and 5 bases at J, with 16 bases between the two ends. The germline V gene encodes CDR1 KGHSH and CDR2 LQKENI. The CDR3 sequence is 15 residues long. The chain's CDR3 is CASSPSDSGWTEAFF. The CDR3 DNA reads TGTGCCAGCTCACCCTCGGACAGTGGCTGGACTGAAGCTTTCTTT.

The count of this clone is one. The chain uses TRBV4-2 and TRBJ1-1; TRBD1 is a possible D gene (5 bases). CDR3 size: 17 residues. CDR1 and CDR2 (germline): LGHNA, YNFKEQ. The germline V and J ends were trimmed by 0 bases and 1 base, with 15 bases remaining between them. Here the CDR3 reads CASSQEPGAGPNTEAFF. In DNA form, the CDR3 reads TGTGCCAGCAGCCAAGAGCCTGGGGCAGGGCCGAACACTGAAGCTTTCTTT.

The chain recombines TRBV5-4 with TRBJ2-5; 9 bases match TRBD2. This CDR3 region has 14 residues. The V segment lost 4 bases and the J segment 5 bases; nucleotides outside the gene matches: 6. In germline, CDR1 is SGHNT, CDR2 YYREEE (reference sequence). The CDR3 DNA sequence: TGTGCCAGCAGCGGGGGACTAGCCGGGGAGACCCAGTACTTC. Its translation is CASSGGLAGETQYF.